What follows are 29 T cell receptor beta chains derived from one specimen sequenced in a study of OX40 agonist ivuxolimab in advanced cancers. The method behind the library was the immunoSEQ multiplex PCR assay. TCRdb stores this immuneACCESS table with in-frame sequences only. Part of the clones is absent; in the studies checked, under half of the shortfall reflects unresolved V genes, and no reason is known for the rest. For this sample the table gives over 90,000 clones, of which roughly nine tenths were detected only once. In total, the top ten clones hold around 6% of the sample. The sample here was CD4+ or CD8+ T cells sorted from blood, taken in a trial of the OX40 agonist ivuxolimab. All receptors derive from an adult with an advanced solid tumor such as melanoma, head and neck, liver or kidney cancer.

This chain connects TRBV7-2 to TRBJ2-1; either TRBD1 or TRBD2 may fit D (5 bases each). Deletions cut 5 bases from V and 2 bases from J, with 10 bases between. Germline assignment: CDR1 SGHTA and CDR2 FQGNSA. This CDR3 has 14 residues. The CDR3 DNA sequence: TGTGCCAGCAGCCCACCGGGACCCTACAATGAGCAGTTCTTC. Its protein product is CASSPPGPYNEQFF.

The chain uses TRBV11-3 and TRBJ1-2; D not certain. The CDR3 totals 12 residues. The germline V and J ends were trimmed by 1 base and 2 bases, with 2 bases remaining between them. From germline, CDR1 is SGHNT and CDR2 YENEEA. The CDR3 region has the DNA TGTGCCAGCAGCTTAGTGAACTATGGCTACACCTTC. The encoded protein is CASSLVNYGYTF.

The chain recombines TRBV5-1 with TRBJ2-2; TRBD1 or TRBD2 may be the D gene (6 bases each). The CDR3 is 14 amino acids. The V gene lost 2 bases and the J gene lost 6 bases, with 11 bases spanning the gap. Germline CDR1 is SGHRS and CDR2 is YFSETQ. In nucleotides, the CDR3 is TGCGCCAGCAGCTTAGATGGGGGGCCCGGGGAGCTGTTTTTT. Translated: CASSLDGGPGELFF. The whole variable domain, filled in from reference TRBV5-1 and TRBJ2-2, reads KAGVTQTPRYLIKTRGQQVTLSCSPISGHRSVSWYQQTPGQGLQFLFEYFSETQRNKGNFPGRFSGRQFSNSRSEMNVSTLELGDSALYLCASSLDGGPGELFFGEGSRLTVL.

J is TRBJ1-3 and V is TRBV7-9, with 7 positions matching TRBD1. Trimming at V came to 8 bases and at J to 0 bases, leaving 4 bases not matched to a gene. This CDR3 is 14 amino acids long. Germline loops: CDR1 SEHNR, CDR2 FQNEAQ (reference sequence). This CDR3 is CASSTGNSGNTIYF. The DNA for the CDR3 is TGTGCCAGCTCGACAGGGAACTCTGGAAACACCATATATTTT.

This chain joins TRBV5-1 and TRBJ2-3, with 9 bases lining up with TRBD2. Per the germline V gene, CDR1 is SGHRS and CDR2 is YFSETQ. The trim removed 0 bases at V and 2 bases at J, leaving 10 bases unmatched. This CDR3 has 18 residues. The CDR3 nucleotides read TGCGCCAGCAGCTTGGTTCCCCTGACTAGCGGAATCACAGATACGCAGTATTTT. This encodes CASSLVPLTSGITDTQYF.

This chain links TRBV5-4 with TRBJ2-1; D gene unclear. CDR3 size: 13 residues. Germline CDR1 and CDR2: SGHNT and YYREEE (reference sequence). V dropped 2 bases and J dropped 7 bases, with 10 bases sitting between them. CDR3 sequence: CASSFQTLNEQFF. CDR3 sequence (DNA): TGTGCCAGCAGCTTCCAGACCCTTAATGAGCAGTTCTTC.

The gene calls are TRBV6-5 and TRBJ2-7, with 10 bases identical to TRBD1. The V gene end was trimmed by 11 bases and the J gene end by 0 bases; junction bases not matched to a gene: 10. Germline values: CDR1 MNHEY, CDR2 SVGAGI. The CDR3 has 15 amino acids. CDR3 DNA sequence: TGTGCCGTTAGTGGGACAGGGGTTTTCTCCTACGAGCAGTACTTC. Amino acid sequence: CAVSGTGVFSYEQYF.

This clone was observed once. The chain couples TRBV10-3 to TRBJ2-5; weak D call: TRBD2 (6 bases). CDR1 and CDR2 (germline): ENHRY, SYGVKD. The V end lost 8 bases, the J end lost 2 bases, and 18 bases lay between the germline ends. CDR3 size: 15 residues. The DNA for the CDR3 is TGTGCCATCTCCAAGGAGGGTGGAGGGCAAGAGACCCAGTACTTC. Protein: CAISKEGGGQETQYF.

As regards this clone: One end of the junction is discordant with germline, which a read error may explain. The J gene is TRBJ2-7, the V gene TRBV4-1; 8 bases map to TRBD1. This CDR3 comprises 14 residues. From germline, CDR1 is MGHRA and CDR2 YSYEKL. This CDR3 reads CASSQQGALYQQYF. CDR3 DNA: TGCGCCAGCAGCCAACAGGGGGCTCTCTACCAGCAGTACTTC.

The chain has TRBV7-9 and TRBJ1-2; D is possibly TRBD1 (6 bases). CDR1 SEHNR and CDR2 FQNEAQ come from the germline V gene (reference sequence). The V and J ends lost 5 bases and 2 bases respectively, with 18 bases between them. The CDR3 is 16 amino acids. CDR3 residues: CASSLLTGHSNYGYTF. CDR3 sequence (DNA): TGTGCCAGCAGCCTACTCACGGGACACTCAAACTATGGCTACACCTTC. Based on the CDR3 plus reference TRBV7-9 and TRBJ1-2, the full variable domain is DTGVSQNPRHKITKRGQNVTFRCDPISEHNRLYWYRQTLGQGPEFLTYFQNEAQLEKSRLLSDRFSAERPKGSFSTLEIQRTEQGDSAMYLCASSLLTGHSNYGYTFGSGTRLTVV.

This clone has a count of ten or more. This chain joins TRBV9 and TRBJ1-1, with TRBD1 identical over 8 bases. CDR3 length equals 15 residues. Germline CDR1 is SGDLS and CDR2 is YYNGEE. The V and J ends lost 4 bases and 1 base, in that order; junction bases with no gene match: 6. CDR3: CASSPRTGRNTEAFF. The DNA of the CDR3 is TGTGCCAGCAGCCCCCGGACAGGGAGGAACACTGAAGCTTTCTTT.

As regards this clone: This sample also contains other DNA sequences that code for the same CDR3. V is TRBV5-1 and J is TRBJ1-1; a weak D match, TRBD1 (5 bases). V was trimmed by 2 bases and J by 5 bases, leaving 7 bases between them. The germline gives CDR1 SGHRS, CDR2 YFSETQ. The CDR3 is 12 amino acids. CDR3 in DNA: TGCGCCAGCAGCTTTGGGGGAACTGAAGCTTTCTTT. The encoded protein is CASSFGGTEAFF.

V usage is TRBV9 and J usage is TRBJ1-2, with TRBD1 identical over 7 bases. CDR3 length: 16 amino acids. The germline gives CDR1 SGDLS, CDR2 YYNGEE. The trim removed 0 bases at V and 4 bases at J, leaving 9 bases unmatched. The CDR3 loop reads CASSVGTGTDVYGYTF. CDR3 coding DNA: TGTGCCAGCAGCGTAGGAACTGGGACAGATGTCTATGGCTACACCTTC.

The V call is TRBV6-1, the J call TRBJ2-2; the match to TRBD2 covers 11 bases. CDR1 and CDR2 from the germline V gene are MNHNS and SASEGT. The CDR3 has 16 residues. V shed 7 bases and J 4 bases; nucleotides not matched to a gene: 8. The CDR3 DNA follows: TGTGCCAGCACTGTAGCGGGGGGGCGGGTCACCGGGGAGCTGTTTTTT. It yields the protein CASTVAGGRVTGELFF.

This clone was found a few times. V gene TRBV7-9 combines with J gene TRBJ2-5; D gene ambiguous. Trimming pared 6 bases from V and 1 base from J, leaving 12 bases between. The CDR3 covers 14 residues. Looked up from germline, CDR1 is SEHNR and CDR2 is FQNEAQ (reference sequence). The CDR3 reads CASSFTGTQETQYF. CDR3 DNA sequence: TGTGCCAGCAGTTTCACCGGAACCCAAGAGACCCAGTACTTC. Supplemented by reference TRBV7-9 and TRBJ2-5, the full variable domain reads DTGVSQNPRHKITKRGQNVTFRCDPISEHNRLYWYRQTLGQGPEFLTYFQNEAQLEKSRLLSDRFSAERPKGSFSTLEIQRTEQGDSAMYLCASSFTGTQETQYFGPGTRLLVL.

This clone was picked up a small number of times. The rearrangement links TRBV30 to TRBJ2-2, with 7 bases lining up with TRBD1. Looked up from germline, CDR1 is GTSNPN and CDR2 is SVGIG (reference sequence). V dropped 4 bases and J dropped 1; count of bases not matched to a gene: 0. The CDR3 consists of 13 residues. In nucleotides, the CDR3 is TGTGCCTGGAACAGGGGGAACACCGGGGAGCTGTTTTTT. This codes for CAWNRGNTGELFF.

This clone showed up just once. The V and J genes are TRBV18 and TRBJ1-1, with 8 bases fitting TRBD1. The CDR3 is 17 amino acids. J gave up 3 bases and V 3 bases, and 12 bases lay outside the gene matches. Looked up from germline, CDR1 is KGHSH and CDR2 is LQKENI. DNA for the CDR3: TGTGCCAGCTCACCGAATAGCGGGGCAGGGGGCTACACTGAAGCTTTCTTT. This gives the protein CASSPNSGAGGYTEAFF.

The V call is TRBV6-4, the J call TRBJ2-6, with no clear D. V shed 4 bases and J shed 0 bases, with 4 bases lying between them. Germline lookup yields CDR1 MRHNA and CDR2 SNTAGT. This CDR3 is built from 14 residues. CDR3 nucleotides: TGTGCCAGCAGTGTGGACTCTGGGGCCAACGTCCTGACTTTC. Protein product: CASSVDSGANVLTF.

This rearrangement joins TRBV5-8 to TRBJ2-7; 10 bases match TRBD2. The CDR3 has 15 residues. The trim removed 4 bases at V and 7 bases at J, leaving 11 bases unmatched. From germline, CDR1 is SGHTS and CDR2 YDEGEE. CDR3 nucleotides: TGTGCCAGCAGCCGGTGGCTAGCGGGAGTAGGGGAGCAGTACTTC. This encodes CASSRWLAGVGEQYF.

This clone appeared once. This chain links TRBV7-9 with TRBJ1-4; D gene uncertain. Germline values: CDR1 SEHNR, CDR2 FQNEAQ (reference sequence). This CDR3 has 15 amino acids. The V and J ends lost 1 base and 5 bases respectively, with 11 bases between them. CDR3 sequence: CASSLDTERNEKLFF. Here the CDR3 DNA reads TGTGCCAGCAGCTTAGATACAGAGAGGAATGAAAAACTGTTTTTT.

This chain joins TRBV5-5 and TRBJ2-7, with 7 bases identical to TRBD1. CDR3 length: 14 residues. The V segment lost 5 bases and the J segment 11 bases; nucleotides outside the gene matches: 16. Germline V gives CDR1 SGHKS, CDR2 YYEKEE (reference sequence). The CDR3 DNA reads TGTGCCAGCAGTTCCGGGACAGTAACTCCAAAGAAGTACTTC. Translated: CASSSGTVTPKKYF.

The CDR3 is CASSRSQVTDTQYF. The CDR3 coding sequence is TGCGCCAGCAGCCGGAGCCAGGTCACAGATACGCAGTATTTT. The gene calls are TRBV5-1 and TRBJ2-3; D ambiguous. The germline CDR1 and CDR2 sequences are SGHRS and YFSETQ. V was trimmed by 4 bases and J by 2 bases, leaving 11 bases between them. The length of the CDR3 is 14 residues.

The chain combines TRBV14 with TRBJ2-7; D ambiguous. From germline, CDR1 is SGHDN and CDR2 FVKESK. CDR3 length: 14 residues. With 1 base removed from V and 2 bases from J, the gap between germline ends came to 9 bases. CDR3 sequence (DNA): TGTGCCAGCAGCCAAGGGTTGGTGGCCTACGAGCAGTACTTC. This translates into CASSQGLVAYEQYF.

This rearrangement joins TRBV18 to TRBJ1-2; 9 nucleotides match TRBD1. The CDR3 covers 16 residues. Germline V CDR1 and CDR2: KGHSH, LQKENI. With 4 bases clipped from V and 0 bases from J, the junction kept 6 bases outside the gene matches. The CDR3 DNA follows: TGTGCCAGCTCACTCACCGGGACAGGGCCTAACTATGGCTACACCTTC. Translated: CASSLTGTGPNYGYTF.

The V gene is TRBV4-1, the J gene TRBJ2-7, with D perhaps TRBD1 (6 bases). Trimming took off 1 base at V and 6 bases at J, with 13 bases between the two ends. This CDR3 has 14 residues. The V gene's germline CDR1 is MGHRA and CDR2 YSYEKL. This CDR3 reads CASSQAQGSGEQYF. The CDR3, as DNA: TGCGCCAGCAGCCAAGCCCAGGGGTCCGGCGAGCAGTACTTC.

CDR3 sequence: CASSSPGTGWETQYF. The CDR3 DNA follows: TGTGCCAGCAGCTCCCCAGGGACAGGGTGGGAGACCCAGTACTTC. This chain links TRBV9 with TRBJ2-5, with TRBD1 matching 9 bases. Germline CDR1 reads SGDLS; CDR2 reads YYNGEE. The CDR3 loop spans 15 amino acids. With V trimmed by 4 bases and J by 5 bases, 9 bases remained unmatched. Full variable domain (missing parts from reference TRBV9 and TRBJ2-5): DSGVTQTPKHLITATGQRVTLRCSPRSGDLSVYWYQQSLDQGLQFLIQYYNGEERAKGNILERFSAQQFPDLHSELNLSSLELGDSALYFCASSSPGTGWETQYFGPGTRLLVL.

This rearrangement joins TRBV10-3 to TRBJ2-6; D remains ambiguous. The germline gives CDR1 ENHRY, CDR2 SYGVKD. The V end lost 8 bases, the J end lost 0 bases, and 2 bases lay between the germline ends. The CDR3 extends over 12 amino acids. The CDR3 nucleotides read TGTGCCATCCACTCTGGGGCCAACGTCCTGACTTTC. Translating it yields CAIHSGANVLTF.

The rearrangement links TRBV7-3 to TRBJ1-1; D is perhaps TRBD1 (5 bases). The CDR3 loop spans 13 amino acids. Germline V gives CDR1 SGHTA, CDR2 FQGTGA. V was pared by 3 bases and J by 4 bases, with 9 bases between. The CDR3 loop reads CASSFGGTTEAFF. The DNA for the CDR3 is TGTGCCAGCAGCTTCGGGGGGACCACTGAAGCTTTCTTT.

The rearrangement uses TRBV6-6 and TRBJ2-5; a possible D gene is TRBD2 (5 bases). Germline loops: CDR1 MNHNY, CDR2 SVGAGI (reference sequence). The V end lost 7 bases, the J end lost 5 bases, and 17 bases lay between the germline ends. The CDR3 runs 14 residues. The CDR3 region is CASMQFVGGETQYF. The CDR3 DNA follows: TGTGCCAGCATGCAATTCGTGGGCGGGGAGACCCAGTACTTC.